This TCR beta chain was sequenced during a study of CD8 T cells in ankylosing spondylitis. Notes on the study in general: There was a TCR beta motif, made of eight highly homologous variants, that appeared characteristic of ankylosing spondylitis blood.

This clonotype was seen repeatedly, ten times or more. Its antigen remains unidentified. Via MiXCR, TCRdb re-called the 5' RACE reads, giving one row per CDR3 protein. This table holds about 240,000 distinct CDR3 sequences, roughly a tenth found once. Trimming took 4 bases from V and 4 from J, leaving 9 bases between them. This CDR3 has 12 amino acids. The germline CDR1 and CDR2 sequences are SGHKS and YYEKEE (reference sequence). This receptor was obtained from a male donor with ankylosing spondylitis or in good health (not recorded which). The gene calls are TRBV5-5 and TRBJ2-7; D remains ambiguous. Sequencing used blood, either unsorted or a sorted T cell fraction (not recorded which). The CDR3 DNA is TGTGCCAGCAGCCAGGACGTTTACGAGCAGTACTTC. It translates to CASSQDVYEQYF.